Listed below are T cell receptor beta chains from one sample, sequenced in a study of blood T cell repertoires in COVID-19. The method was immunoSEQ multiplex PCR; TCRdb's version includes in-frame clones alone and lacks a portion of them. The table lists under 200,000 clones, roughly 83% of them singletons. Sequencing was performed on PBMCs or T cells enriched from blood (not recorded which). Source of these receptors: a woman aged 45-65 years who had recovered from COVID-19. Both conserved end residues are trimmed from each CDR3.

>TRBV28
ASRRVSGANVLT
>TRBV6-5
ASTLTRGTGELF
>TRBV6-4
ASSILAGGRNEQF
>TRBV2
ASSVGPANTEAF
>TRBV11-3
ASSLQGGDYGYT
>TRBV7-8
ASSLLRGSYNEQF
>TRBV2
ASSDPGANTGELF
>TRBV3-1/TRBV3-2
ASSTSMNTEAF
>TRBV25-1
ASSGEGGLAKNIQY
>TRBV7-8
ASSVGTANTEAF
>TRBV12-5
ASGLGAGTDGYT
>TRBV15
ATSEGESNQPQH
>TRBV6-5
ASSQAGGRNNEQF
>TRBV10-1
ASSEYGMGTDTQY
>TRBV3-1/TRBV3-2
ASSLTGELF